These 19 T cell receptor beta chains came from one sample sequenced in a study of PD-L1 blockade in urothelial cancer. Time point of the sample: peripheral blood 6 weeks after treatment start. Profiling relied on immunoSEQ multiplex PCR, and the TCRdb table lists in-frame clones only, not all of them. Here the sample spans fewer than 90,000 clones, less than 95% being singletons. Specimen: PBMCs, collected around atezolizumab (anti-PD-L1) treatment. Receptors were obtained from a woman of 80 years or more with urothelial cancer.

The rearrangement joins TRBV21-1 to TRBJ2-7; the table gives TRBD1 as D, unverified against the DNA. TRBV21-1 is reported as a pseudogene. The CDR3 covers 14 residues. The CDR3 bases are TGTGCCAGCAGCCCGACCTGGAACAGTGAGGAGCAGTACTTC. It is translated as CASSPTWNSEEQYF.

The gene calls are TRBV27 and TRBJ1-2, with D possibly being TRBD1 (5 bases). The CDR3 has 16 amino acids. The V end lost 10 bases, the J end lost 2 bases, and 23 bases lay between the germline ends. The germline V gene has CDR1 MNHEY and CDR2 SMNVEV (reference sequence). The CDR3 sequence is CATGPLGRIPNYGYTF. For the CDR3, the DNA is TGTGCCACTGGTCCTCTGGGGCGCATACCAAACTATGGCTACACCTTC.

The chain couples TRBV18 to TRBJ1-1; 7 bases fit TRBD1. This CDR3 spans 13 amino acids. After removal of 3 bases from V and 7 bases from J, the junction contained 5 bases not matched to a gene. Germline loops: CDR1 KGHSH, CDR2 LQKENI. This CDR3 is CASSPSRGSEAFF. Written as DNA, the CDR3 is TGTGCCAGCTCACCGAGCAGGGGGAGTGAAGCTTTCTTT.

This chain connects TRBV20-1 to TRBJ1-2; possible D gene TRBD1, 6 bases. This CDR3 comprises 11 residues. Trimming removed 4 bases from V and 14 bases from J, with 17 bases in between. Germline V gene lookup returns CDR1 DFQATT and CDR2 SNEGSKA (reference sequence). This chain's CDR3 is CSATTSYRATF. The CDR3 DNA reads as TGCAGTGCTACAACATCATACAGGGCGACCTTC.

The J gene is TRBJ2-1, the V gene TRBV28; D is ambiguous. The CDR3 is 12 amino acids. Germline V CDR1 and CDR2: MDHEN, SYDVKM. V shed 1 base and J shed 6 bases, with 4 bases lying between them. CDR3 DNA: TGTGCCAGCAGTTTATCAGGCAATGAGCAGTTCTTC. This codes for CASSLSGNEQFF.

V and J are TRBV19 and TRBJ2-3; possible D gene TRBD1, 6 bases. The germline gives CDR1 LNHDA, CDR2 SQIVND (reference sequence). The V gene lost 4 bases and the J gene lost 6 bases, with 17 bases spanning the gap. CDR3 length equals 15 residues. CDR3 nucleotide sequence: TGTGCCAGTAGTAGGGACACGGGGCGAGGGGATACGCAGTATTTT. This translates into CASSRDTGRGDTQYF.

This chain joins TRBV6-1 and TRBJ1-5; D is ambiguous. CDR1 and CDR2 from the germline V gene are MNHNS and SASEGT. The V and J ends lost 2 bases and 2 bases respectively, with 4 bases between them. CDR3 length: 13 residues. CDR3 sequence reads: CASSELGNQPQHF. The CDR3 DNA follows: TGTGCCAGCAGTGAACTCGGCAATCAGCCCCAGCATTTT.

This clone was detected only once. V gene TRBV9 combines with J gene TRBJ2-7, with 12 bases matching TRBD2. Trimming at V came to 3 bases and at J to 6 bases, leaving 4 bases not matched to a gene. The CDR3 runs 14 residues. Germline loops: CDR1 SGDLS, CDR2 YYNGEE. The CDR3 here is CASSGGLAGLEQYF. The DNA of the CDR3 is TGTGCCAGCAGCGGAGGACTAGCGGGACTCGAGCAGTACTTC.

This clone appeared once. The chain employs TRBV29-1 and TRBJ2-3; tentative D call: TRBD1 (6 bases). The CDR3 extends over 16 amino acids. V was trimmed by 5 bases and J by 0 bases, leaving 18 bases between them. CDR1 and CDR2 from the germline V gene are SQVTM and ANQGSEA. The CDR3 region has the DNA TGCAGCGTTTCGGGCAGGGGTGCCCCTAGCACAGATACGCAGTATTTT. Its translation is CSVSGRGAPSTDTQYF.

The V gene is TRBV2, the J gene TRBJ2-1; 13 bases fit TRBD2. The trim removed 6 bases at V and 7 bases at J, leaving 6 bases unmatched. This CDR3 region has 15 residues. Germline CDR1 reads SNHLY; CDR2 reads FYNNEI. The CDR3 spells CASSAGLAGRNEQFF. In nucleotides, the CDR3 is TGTGCCAGCAGCGCGGGACTAGCGGGAAGAAATGAGCAGTTCTTC.

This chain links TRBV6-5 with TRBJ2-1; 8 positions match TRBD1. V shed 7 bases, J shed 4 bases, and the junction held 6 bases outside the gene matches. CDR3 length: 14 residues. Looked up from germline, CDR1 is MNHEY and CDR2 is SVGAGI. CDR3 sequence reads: CASKRQGIYNEQFF. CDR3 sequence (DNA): TGTGCCAGCAAAAGACAGGGGATTTACAATGAGCAGTTCTTC.

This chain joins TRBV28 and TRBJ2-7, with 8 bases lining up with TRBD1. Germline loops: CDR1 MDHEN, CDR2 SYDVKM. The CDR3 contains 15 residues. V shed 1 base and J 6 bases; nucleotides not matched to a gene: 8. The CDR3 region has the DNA TGTGCCAGCAGTTTATCCCACAGGGGGATATCCGAGCAGTACTTC. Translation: CASSLSHRGISEQYF.

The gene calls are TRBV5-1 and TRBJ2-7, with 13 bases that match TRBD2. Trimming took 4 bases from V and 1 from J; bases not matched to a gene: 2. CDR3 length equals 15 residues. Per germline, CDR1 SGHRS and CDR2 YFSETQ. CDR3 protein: CASSRTSGGSYEQYF. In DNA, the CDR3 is TGCGCCAGCAGCCGGACTAGCGGGGGATCCTACGAGCAGTACTTC.

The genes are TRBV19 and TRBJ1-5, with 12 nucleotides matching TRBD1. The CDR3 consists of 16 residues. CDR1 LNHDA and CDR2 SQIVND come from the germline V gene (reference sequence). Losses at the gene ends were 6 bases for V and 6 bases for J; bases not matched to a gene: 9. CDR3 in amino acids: CASRIPGQGASQPQHF. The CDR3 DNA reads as TGTGCCAGTAGGATCCCGGGACAGGGGGCGAGTCAGCCCCAGCATTTT.

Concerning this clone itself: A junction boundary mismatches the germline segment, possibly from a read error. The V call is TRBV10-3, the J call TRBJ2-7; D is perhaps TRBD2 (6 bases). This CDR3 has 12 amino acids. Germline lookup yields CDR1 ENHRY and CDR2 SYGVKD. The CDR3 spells CAVSESTSGQYF. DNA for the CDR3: TGTGCCGTCAGTGAGTCGACTAGTGGGCAGTACTTC.

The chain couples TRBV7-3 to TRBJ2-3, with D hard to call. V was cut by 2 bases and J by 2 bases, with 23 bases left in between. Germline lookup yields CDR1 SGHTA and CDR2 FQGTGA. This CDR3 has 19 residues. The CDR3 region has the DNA TGTGCCAGCAGCTTAGCGCTATCCCAGAAAACCGAGGCCACAGATACGCAGTATTTT. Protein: CASSLALSQKTEATDTQYF.

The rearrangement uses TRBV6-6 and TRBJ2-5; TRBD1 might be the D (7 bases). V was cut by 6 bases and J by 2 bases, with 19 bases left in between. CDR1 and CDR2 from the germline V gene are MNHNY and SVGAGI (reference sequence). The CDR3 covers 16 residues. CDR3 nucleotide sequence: TGTGCCAGCAGCCCCCCCGTGGCAGGGGGGCAAGAGACCCAGTACTTC. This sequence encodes CASSPPVAGGQETQYF.

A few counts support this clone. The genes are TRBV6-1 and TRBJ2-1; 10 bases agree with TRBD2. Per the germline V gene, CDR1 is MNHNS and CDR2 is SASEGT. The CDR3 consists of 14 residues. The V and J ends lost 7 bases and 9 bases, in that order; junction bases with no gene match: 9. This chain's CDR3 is CASNKREGHGEQFF. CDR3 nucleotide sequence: TGTGCCAGCAATAAGCGGGAGGGCCATGGTGAGCAGTTCTTC.

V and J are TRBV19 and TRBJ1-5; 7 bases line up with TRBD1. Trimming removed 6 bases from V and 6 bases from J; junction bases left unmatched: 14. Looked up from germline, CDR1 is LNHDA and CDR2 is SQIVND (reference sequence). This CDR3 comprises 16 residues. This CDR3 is CASSPLGQPWTQPQHF. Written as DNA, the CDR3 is TGTGCCAGTAGCCCTTTGGGACAGCCCTGGACTCAGCCCCAGCATTTT.